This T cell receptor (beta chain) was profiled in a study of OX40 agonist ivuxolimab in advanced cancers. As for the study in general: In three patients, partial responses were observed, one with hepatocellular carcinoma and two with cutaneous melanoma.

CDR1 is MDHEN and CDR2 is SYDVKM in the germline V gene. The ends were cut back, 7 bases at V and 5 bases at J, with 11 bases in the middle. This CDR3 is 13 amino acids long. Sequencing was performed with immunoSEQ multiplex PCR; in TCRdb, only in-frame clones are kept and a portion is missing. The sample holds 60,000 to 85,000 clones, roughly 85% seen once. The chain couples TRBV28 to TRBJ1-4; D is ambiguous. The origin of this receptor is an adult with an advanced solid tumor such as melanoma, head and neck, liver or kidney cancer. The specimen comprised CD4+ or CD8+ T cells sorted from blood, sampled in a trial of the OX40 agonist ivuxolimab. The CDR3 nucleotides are TGTGCCAGCACCGGGCAGGAGAATGAAAAACTGTTTTTT. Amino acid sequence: CASTGQENEKLFF.